This T cell receptor (beta chain) came from a study of blood T cell repertoires in COVID-19. CDR1 SGHTA and CDR2 FQGNSA come from the germline V gene. J gave up 6 bases and V 4 bases, and 9 bases lay outside the gene matches. CDR3 length: 15 amino acids. The method was immunoSEQ multiplex PCR; TCRdb's version includes in-frame clones alone and lacks a portion of them. The profile shows tens of thousands of clones, roughly 86% of them singletons. This chain uses TRBV7-2 with TRBJ2-5; TRBD2 matches 9 bases. The specimen sequenced was peripheral blood. The receptor was isolated from a woman older than 75 with acute or convalescent COVID-19. In DNA, the CDR3 is TGTGCCAGCAGCTCCACCTCCGGACTAGCGAAGACCCAGTACTTC. The encoded protein is CASSSTSGLAKTQYF.